A single sample gave rise to the 8 T cell receptor beta chains below, sequenced in a study of cytomegalovirus exposure and HLA in healthy donors. The PCR contained 60 Vbeta and 13 Jbeta primers. Sequencing was performed with immunoSEQ multiplex PCR; in TCRdb, only in-frame clones are kept and a portion is missing. The sample lists 95,000 to 100,000 clones; roughly 80% were seen once. The sample taken for sequencing was PBMCs. These TCRs come from a man aged 35-49 years in good health and CMV-seronegative.

This clone has just one count. The gene calls are TRBV6-1 and TRBJ2-1; 8 bases align to TRBD2. After removal of 4 bases from V and 10 bases from J, the junction contained 15 bases not matched to a gene. This CDR3 region has 16 residues. Germline-derived CDR1 and CDR2 are MNHNS and SASEGT. CDR3 bases: TGTGCCAGCAGTGTATCTCGAGCGGGGGCCGGAAGAGAGCAGTTCTTC. The encoded protein is CASSVSRAGAGREQFF.

CDR3 DNA: TGTGCCAGCAGCTCAGGACAGAGACAAGAGACCCAGTACTTC. Protein: CASSSGQRQETQYF. The V gene is TRBV7-6, the J gene TRBJ2-5; TRBD1 might be the D (6 bases). The germline V and J ends were trimmed by 4 bases and 2 bases, with 11 bases remaining between them. The CDR3 runs 14 residues. The V gene's germline CDR1 is SGHVS and CDR2 FNYEAQ.

The chain recombines TRBV15 with TRBJ1-2; D not certain. The germline V gene encodes CDR1 LNHNV and CDR2 YYDKDF (reference sequence). V was trimmed by 2 bases and J by 0 bases, leaving 7 bases between them. CDR3 length: 14 residues. The CDR3 here is CATSRPGTNYGYTF. As DNA, the CDR3 is TGTGCCACCAGCAGACCCGGGACTAACTATGGCTACACCTTC.

V and J are TRBV7-6 and TRBJ2-1; weak D call: TRBD2 (6 bases). Trimming took 2 bases from V and 10 from J, leaving 21 bases between them. The CDR3 contains 16 residues. In germline, CDR1 is SGHVS, CDR2 FNYEAQ. In DNA form, the CDR3 reads TGTGCCAGCAGCTTACCCCCGCGGGGCAGCCTTTCCGAGCAGTTCTTC. Translation gives CASSLPPRGSLSEQFF.

This chain links TRBV5-1 with TRBJ2-5, with D perhaps matching TRBD1 (5 bases). Per germline, CDR1 SGHRS and CDR2 YFSETQ. Trimming took 5 bases from V and 5 from J, leaving 13 bases between them. The CDR3 has 13 residues. CDR3 bases: TGCGCCAGCAGGGCCTCAGCAGGGGAGACCCAGTACTTC. Translated: CASRASAGETQYF.

This clone was recorded a few times. The chain carries TRBV5-8 and TRBJ2-2; no firm D call. The CDR3 spans 15 residues. V was cut by 3 bases and J by 4 bases, with 13 bases left in between. The V gene's germline CDR1 is SGHTS and CDR2 YDEGEE. CDR3 coding DNA: TGTGCCAGCAGCTACGGCGGCTCGGGCACCGGGGAGCTGTTTTTT. It specifies CASSYGGSGTGELFF.

This clone was counted only a few times. V is TRBV7-2 and J is TRBJ1-3, with 7 bases that match TRBD1. V shed 0 bases, J shed 2 bases, and the junction held 4 bases outside the gene matches. Germline V gene sequence: CDR1 SGHTA, CDR2 FQGNSA. The CDR3 consists of 16 residues. CDR3 sequence: CASSLAADRAGNTIYF. The CDR3 region has the DNA TGTGCCAGCAGCTTAGCGGCAGACAGGGCTGGAAACACCATATATTTT. Full variable domain (outside the CDR3, taken from reference TRBV7-2 and TRBJ1-3): GAGVSQSPSNKVTEKGKDVELRCDPISGHTALYWYRQSLGQGLEFLIYFQGNSAPDKSGLPSDRFSAERTGGSVSTLTIQRTQQEDSAVYLCASSLAADRAGNTIYFGEGSWLTVV.

On this clone: This is likely a read error, given that the CDR3 carries no conserved phenylalanine or tryptophan at its end. This chain uses TRBV7-2 with TRBJ1-2; 10 nucleotides line up with TRBD1. V trimming: 4 bases; J trimming: 8 bases; junction bases outside the gene matches: 4. Germline V gene data show CDR1 as SGHTA and CDR2 as FQGNSA. The CDR3 spans 13 residues. The CDR3 DNA reads TGTGCCAGCAGCTCTGACAGGGGGCGGGGCTACACCCTC. This codes for CASSSDRGRGYTL.